This section outlines one TCR beta chain sequence together with its context. Trimming removed 3 bases from V and 1 base from J; junction bases left unmatched: 0. The germline CDR1 and CDR2 sequences are MGHRA and YSYEKL. The CDR3 consists of 15 residues. The source of the sample is a study of blood T cell repertoires in COVID-19. In the original analysis: Reference gene primer amplification gave estimated nucleated cell counts. The method was immunoSEQ multiplex PCR; TCRdb's version includes in-frame clones alone and lacks a portion of them. The V and J calls and the clone size are those of that table, but D and trimming were determined from the DNA. The sample includes over 250,000 clones, less than 90% of them seen just once.

The material sequenced was PBMCs or T cells enriched from blood (not recorded which). The TCR originated in a woman aged 45-60 years who had recovered from COVID-19. The chain employs TRBV4-1 and TRBJ1-3; 10 nucleotides match TRBD1. The CDR3, as DNA: TGCGCCAGCAGCCAGGGACAGGGGTCTGGAAACACCATATATTTT. Its translation is CASSQGQGSGNTIYF.